The next 27 T cell receptor beta chains were all read from a single sample in a study of response to subunit inactivated influenza vaccine. TCRdb called the RT-PCR reads again in MiXCR, with one record for every CDR3 protein. The table shows about 500,000 distinct CDR3 sequences, with approximately 17% occurring only once. The starting material was CD4+ T cells sorted from PBMCs, obtained around 25 months after vaccination. These receptor sequences come from a man in his fifties or sixties who received an inactivated influenza vaccine.

This clonotype has just a few counts. The chain is built from TRBV9 and TRBJ2-5, with 8 positions matching TRBD2. V lost 4 bases and J lost 3; bases outside the gene matches: 8. The CDR3 totals 15 residues. Germline-derived CDR1 and CDR2 are SGDLS and YYNGEE. CDR3 loop: CASSPSALAEETQYF. In DNA form, the CDR3 reads TGTGCCAGCAGCCCTTCCGCACTAGCGGAAGAGACCCAGTACTTC.

This clonotype was recorded at least ten times. This rearrangement joins TRBV30 to TRBJ2-3, with 10 bases aligning to TRBD2. Germline loops: CDR1 GTSNPN, CDR2 SVGIG (reference sequence). This CDR3 contains 15 residues. Trimming took 7 bases from V and 1 from J; bases not matched to a gene: 8. CDR3 DNA: TGTGCCTCAAAAAACGGACTAGCGGGCACAGATACGCAGTATTTT. Residues: CASKNGLAGTDTQYF.

J is TRBJ1-2 and V is TRBV20-1, with a possible D match to TRBD1 (5 bases). This CDR3 contains 14 residues. Germline assignment: CDR1 DFQATT and CDR2 SNEGSKA (reference sequence). The V gene lost 5 bases and the J gene lost 4 bases, with 17 bases spanning the gap. This CDR3 reads CSAGEGRWIYGYTF. The DNA for the CDR3 is TGCAGTGCTGGGGAGGGACGGTGGATCTATGGCTACACCTTC.

The table lists this clonotype with a few counts. The CDR3 spells CASRALGRGGNEQFF. The DNA for the CDR3 is TGTGCCAGCAGAGCCTTGGGGCGGGGGGGCAATGAGCAGTTCTTC. This rearrangement joins TRBV12-3 or TRBV12-4 to TRBJ2-1; 9 nucleotides line up with TRBD2. CDR3 length equals 15 residues. V shed 6 bases, J shed 6 bases, and the junction held 9 bases outside the gene matches.

The V and J genes are TRBV20-1 and TRBJ2-1, with 7 bases matching TRBD2. Unmatched junction bases numbered 11, after V lost 3 bases and J lost 12 bases. This CDR3 is 13 amino acids long. Per germline, CDR1 DFQATT and CDR2 SNEGSKA (reference sequence). The CDR3 sequence: CSASAGPTGGQFF. In DNA form, the CDR3 reads TGCAGTGCTAGTGCGGGGCCTACGGGGGGGCAGTTCTTC.

This clonotype was found a few times. V usage is TRBV27 and J usage is TRBJ2-5; D unresolved. Germline lookup yields CDR1 MNHEY and CDR2 SMNVEV (reference sequence). Trimming shortened V by 5 bases and J by 4 bases, and 8 bases separated the two germline ends. The CDR3 contains 12 residues. The chain's CDR3 is CASSRLGETQYF. DNA of the CDR3: TGTGCCAGCAGTCGGCTCGGAGAGACCCAGTACTTC.

The CDR3 loop is CASSLALGRDEQYF. CDR3 nucleotides: TGCGCCAGCAGCTTGGCCCTGGGAAGGGACGAGCAGTACTTC. The chain combines TRBV5-1 with TRBJ2-7; D call uncertain. Between the trimmed V and J ends, which lost 0 bases and 5 bases, there was a span of 12 bases. Germline CDR1 reads SGHRS; CDR2 reads YFSETQ. The CDR3 consists of 14 residues.

The rearrangement links TRBV7-2 to TRBJ2-2; no definite D call. V was shortened by 2 bases and J by 2 bases, with 3 bases between the two germline ends. This CDR3 contains 13 residues. Germline V gives CDR1 SGHTA, CDR2 FQGNSA. In nucleotides, the CDR3 is TGTGCCAGCAGCTTAATAAACACCGGGGAGCTGTTTTTT. Translation gives CASSLINTGELFF.

This clonotype was seen a handful of times. This rearrangement joins TRBV5-6 to TRBJ2-5, with 7 bases aligning to TRBD2. This CDR3 is built from 15 residues. Trimming removed 0 bases from V and 4 bases from J; junction bases left unmatched: 6. Germline V CDR1 and CDR2: SGHDT, YYEEEE. As DNA, the CDR3 is TGTGCCAGCAGCTTGGTTCAGGCGGGAGTAGAGACCCAGTACTTC. It specifies CASSLVQAGVETQYF.

The rearrangement links TRBV7-6 to TRBJ2-3; D perhaps matches TRBD2 (5 bases). V lost 8 bases and J lost 0, with 15 bases in between. The CDR3 loop spans 15 amino acids. Germline-derived CDR1 and CDR2 are SGHVS and FNYEAQ. The CDR3 here is CASPFLGESTDTQYF. In DNA form, the CDR3 reads TGTGCCAGCCCATTTCTCGGGGAAAGCACAGATACGCAGTATTTT.

There are a few counts of this clonotype. V and J are TRBV12-3 or TRBV12-4 and TRBJ1-2; D perhaps matches TRBD1 (6 bases). Trimming stripped 6 bases from V and 1 base from J, with 18 bases between. The CDR3 spans 16 residues. CDR3 nucleotides: TGTGCCAGCAGCCGAGACGCCGCGGACAGTAACTATGGCTACACCTTC. Its protein product is CASSRDAADSNYGYTF.

J is TRBJ1-2 and V is TRBV18; tentatively, D is TRBD1 (5 bases). This CDR3 spans 14 amino acids. V was clipped by 3 bases and J by 2 bases, with 10 bases between them. The germline V gene encodes CDR1 KGHSH and CDR2 LQKENI. The CDR3 sequence is CASSPTGANYGYTF. As DNA, the CDR3 is TGTGCCAGCTCACCTACCGGGGCAAACTATGGCTACACCTTC.

The rearrangement links TRBV9 to TRBJ2-5; TRBD1 is a possible D gene (5 bases). With 4 bases removed from V and 7 bases from J, the gap between germline ends came to 20 bases. Germline CDR1 SGDLS, CDR2 YYNGEE. The CDR3 loop spans 15 amino acids. CDR3 in DNA: TGTGCCAGCAGCCCCGGGTGGGGCGATGCCGGGACCCAGTACTTC. Translation gives CASSPGWGDAGTQYF.

The CDR3 nucleotides read TGTGCCAGCAGCGTACAAGGGACTAGACAAGAGACCCAGTACTTC. It encodes CASSVQGTRQETQYF. V usage is TRBV9 and J usage is TRBJ2-5, with 8 bases aligning to TRBD2. V gave up 1 base and J gave up 2 bases; unmatched junction bases: 4. Germline CDR1 is SGDLS and CDR2 is YYNGEE. CDR3 size: 15 residues.

This clonotype was seen a few times. The genes are TRBV12-3 or TRBV12-4 and TRBJ2-1; no firm D call. This CDR3 comprises 12 residues. V was cut by 2 bases and J by 8 bases, with 7 bases left in between. The CDR3 region is CASSLRVHEQFF. The CDR3 bases are TGTGCCAGCAGTTTAAGGGTCCATGAGCAGTTCTTC.

This sequence joins TRBV12-3 or TRBV12-4 and TRBJ2-7; D is possibly TRBD1 (5 bases). CDR3 size: 12 residues. The V and J ends lost 5 bases and 9 bases respectively, with 14 bases between them. CDR3 nucleotides: TGTGCCAGCAGTCAACTGCAGGGCGGGCAGTACTTC. It is translated as CASSQLQGGQYF.

The rearrangement joins TRBV3-1 to TRBJ2-5; 12 bases are shared with TRBD2. The CDR3 runs to 15 residues. The V segment lost 3 bases and the J segment 5 bases; nucleotides outside the gene matches: 4. The germline CDR1 and CDR2 sequences are LGHDT and YNNKEL (reference sequence). The CDR3 DNA reads as TGTGCCAGCAGCCACGGACTAGCGGGGAAGGAGACCCAGTACTTC. Amino acids: CASSHGLAGKETQYF.

In this sample, this clonotype turned up a few times. J is TRBJ2-3 and V is TRBV29-1; the D is unclear. Trimming shortened V by 3 bases and J by 1 base, and 11 bases separated the two germline ends. Germline V gene lookup returns CDR1 SQVTM and CDR2 ANQGSEA. The CDR3 runs 14 residues. This chain's CDR3 is CSVEGRRRTDTQYF. The CDR3, as DNA: TGCAGCGTTGAGGGAAGGAGACGCACAGATACGCAGTATTTT.

This clonotype was seen once. The rearrangement joins TRBV18 to TRBJ1-1; a possible D gene is TRBD1 (5 bases). This CDR3 contains 15 residues. Trimming removed 0 bases at V and 0 bases at J, with 8 bases between. Germline CDR1 reads KGHSH; CDR2 reads LQKENI. The CDR3 protein is CASSPPGGVNTEAFF. The CDR3 DNA reads as TGTGCCAGCTCACCACCGGGGGGGGTGAACACTGAAGCTTTCTTT.

V is TRBV30 and J is TRBJ2-5; TRBD2 is a possible D gene (6 bases). The V end lost 3 bases, the J end lost 2 bases, and 10 bases lay between the germline ends. The CDR3 spans 13 residues. From germline, CDR1 is GTSNPN and CDR2 SVGIG (reference sequence). The CDR3 sequence is CAWRGDFQETQYF. CDR3 DNA sequence: TGTGCCTGGAGGGGGGACTTTCAAGAGACCCAGTACTTC.

The chain uses TRBV7-2 and TRBJ2-3, with TRBD2 matching 9 bases. V shed 4 bases and J 6 bases; nucleotides not matched to a gene: 11. Per germline, CDR1 SGHTA and CDR2 FQGNSA. CDR3 length equals 16 residues. The CDR3 sequence is CASSSGGRGGGDTQYF. In DNA form, the CDR3 reads TGTGCCAGCAGCTCCGGAGGGCGGGGGGGCGGCGATACGCAGTATTTT.

This clonotype occurred a few times. The J gene is TRBJ1-4, the V gene TRBV11-2; D is unclear. CDR1 and CDR2 from the germline V gene are SGHAT and FQNNGV. The V gene lost 3 bases and the J gene lost 5 bases, with 10 bases spanning the gap. The CDR3 consists of 14 residues. CDR3: CASSFGPRNEKLFF. DNA for the CDR3: TGTGCCAGCAGCTTTGGCCCCAGGAATGAAAAACTGTTTTTT.

The chain employs TRBV10-3 and TRBJ1-1; 11 bases fit TRBD1. The ends lost 10 bases at V and 4 bases at J; junction bases unmatched: 5. The CDR3 sequence is 13 residues long. Germline V gene data show CDR1 as ENHRY and CDR2 as SYGVKD. The CDR3 spells CATGQGAGTEAFF. The CDR3 bases are TGTGCCACCGGACAGGGGGCGGGCACTGAAGCTTTCTTT.

The chain employs TRBV5-1 and TRBJ1-4, with D possibly matching TRBD1 (5 bases). Trimming removed 4 bases at V and 3 bases at J, with 13 bases between. Germline CDR1 and CDR2: SGHRS and YFSETQ. The CDR3 is made up of 15 amino acids. DNA of the CDR3: TGCGCCAGCAGCGTCGACCCGGGGGCTAATGAAAAACTGTTTTTT. It codes for CASSVDPGANEKLFF. Drawing the rest from reference TRBV5-1 and TRBJ1-4, the complete variable domain is KAGVTQTPRYLIKTRGQQVTLSCSPISGHRSVSWYQQTPGQGLQFLFEYFSETQRNKGNFPGRFSGRQFSNSRSEMNVSTLELGDSALYLCASSVDPGANEKLFFGSGTQLSVL.

This clonotype was counted between two and nine times. The chain uses TRBV6-2 or TRBV6-3 and TRBJ2-1, with 14 bases identical to TRBD2. The V gene end was trimmed by 4 bases and the J gene end by 7 bases; junction bases not matched to a gene: 6. Germline V CDR1 and CDR2: MNHEY, SVGEGT. The CDR3 covers 16 residues. The DNA for the CDR3 is TGTGCCAGCAGTTTGGGACTAGCGGGAGTCTTGAATGAGCAGTTCTTC. Translated: CASSLGLAGVLNEQFF.

The chain has TRBV4-2 and TRBJ1-4; D perhaps matches TRBD1 (6 bases). The CDR3 runs to 15 residues. V lost 1 base and J 3 bases, leaving 9 bases between the germline ends. Germline V gene lookup returns CDR1 LGHNA and CDR2 YNFKEQ. The CDR3 DNA is TGTGCCAGCAGCCAAGGGACAGTCCCTAATGAAAAACTGTTTTTT. It encodes CASSQGTVPNEKLFF.

This clonotype has only a few counts. V is TRBV6-1 and J is TRBJ1-2, with 8 nucleotides matching TRBD1. There are 14 residues in the CDR3. Germline assignment: CDR1 MNHNS and CDR2 SASEGT. With V trimmed by 7 bases and J by 5 bases, 9 bases remained unmatched. CDR3 nucleotide sequence: TGTGCCAGCATCCTTACAGGGGGGCCTTATGGCTACACCTTC. This encodes CASILTGGPYGYTF.